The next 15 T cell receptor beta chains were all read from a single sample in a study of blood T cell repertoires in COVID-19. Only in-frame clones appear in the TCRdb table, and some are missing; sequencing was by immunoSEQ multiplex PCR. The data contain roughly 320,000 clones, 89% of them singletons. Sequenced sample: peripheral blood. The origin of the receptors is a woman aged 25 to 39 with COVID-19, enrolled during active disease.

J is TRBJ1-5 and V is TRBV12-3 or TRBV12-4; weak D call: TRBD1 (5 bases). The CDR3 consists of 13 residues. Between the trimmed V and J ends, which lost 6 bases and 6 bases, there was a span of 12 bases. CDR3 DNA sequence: TGTGCCAGCAGGCACGGGGGGGTTCAGCCCCAGCATTTT. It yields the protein CASRHGGVQPQHF.

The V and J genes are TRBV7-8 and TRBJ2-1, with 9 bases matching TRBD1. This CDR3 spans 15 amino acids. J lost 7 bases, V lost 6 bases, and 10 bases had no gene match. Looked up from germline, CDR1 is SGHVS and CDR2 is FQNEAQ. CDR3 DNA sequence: TGTGCCAGCAGACTCCTTGGACAGGGGTTAAATGAGCAGTTCTTC. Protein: CASRLLGQGLNEQFF.

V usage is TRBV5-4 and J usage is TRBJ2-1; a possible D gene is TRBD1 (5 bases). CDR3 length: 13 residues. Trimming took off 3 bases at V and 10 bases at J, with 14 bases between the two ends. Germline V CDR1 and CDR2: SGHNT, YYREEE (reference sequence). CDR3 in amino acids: CASSSQRGREQFF. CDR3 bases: TGTGCCAGCAGCTCGCAAAGGGGTCGCGAGCAGTTCTTC. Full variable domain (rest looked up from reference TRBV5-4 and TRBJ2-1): ETGVTQSPTHLIKTRGQQVTLRCSSQSGHNTVSWYQQALGQGPQFIFQYYREEENGRGNFPPRFSGLQFPNYSSELNVNALELDDSALYLCASSSQRGREQFFGPGTRLTVL.

CDR3 amino acids: CASSLEGTYTGELFF. For the CDR3, the DNA is TGCGCCAGCAGCTTGGAAGGGACATACACCGGGGAGCTGTTTTTT. The V gene is TRBV5-1, the J gene TRBJ2-2, with TRBD1 as a possible D gene (6 bases). This CDR3 contains 15 residues. Germline lookup yields CDR1 SGHRS and CDR2 YFSETQ. Trimming removed 0 bases from V and 3 bases from J, with 9 bases in between.

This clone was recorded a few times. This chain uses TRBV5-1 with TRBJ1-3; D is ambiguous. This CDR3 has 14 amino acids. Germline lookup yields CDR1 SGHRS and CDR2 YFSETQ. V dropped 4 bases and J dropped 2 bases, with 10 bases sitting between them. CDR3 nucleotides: TGCGCCAGCAGCGACGGTGGGCCTGGAAACACCATATATTTT. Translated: CASSDGGPGNTIYF.

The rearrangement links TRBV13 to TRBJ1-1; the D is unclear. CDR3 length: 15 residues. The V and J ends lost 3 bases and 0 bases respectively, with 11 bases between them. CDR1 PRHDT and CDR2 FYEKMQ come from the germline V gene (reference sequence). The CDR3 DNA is TGTGCCAGCAGCTTGGGAGTCCTTATGAACACTGAAGCTTTCTTT. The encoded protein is CASSLGVLMNTEAFF.

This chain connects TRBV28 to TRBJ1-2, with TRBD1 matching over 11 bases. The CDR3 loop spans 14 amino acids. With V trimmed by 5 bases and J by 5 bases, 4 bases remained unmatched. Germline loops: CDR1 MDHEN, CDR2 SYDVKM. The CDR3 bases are TGTGCCAGCAGTCCCGGGACAGGGGGTTATGGCTACACCTTC. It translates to CASSPGTGGYGYTF.

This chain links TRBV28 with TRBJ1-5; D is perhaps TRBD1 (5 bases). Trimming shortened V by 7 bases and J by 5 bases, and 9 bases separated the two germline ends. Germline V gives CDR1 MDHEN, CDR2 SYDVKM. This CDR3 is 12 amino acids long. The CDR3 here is CASTVGDQPQHF. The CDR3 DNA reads TGTGCCAGCACAGTAGGGGATCAGCCCCAGCATTTT. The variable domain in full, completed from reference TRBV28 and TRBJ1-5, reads DVKVTQSSRYLVKRTGEKVFLECVQDMDHENMFWYRQDPGLGLRLIYFSYDVKMKEKGDIPEGYSVSREKKERFSLILESASTNQTSMYLCASTVGDQPQHFGDGTRLSIL.

The CDR3 region has the DNA TGTGCCAGCAGTGAAGGTAGCGGGGCAAACTACGAGCAGTACGTC. As protein: CASSEGSGANYEQYV. This chain connects TRBV2 to TRBJ2-7; 8 bases agree with TRBD2. The CDR3 consists of 15 residues. V was pared by 1 base and J by 3 bases, with 5 bases of the junction left unmatched. Germline CDR1 reads SNHLY; CDR2 reads FYNNEI.

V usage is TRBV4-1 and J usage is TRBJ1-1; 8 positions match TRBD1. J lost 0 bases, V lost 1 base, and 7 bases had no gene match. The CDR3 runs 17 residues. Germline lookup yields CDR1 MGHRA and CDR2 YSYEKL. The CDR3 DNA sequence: TGCGCCAGCAGCCAAGTTCACAGGGGGGTGATGAACACTGAAGCTTTCTTT. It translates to CASSQVHRGVMNTEAFF.

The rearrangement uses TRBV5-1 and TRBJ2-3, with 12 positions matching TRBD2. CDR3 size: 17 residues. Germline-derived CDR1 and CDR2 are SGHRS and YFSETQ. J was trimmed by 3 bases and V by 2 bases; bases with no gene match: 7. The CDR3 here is CASSFERTSGMTDTQYF. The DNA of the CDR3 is TGCGCCAGCAGCTTCGAAAGGACTAGCGGGATGACAGATACGCAGTATTTT.

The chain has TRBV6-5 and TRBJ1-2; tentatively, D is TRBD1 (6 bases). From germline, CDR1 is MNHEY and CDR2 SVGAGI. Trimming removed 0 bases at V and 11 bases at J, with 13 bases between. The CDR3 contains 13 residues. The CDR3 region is CASSYSEGGVYTF. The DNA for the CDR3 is TGTGCCAGCAGTTACTCGGAAGGGGGAGTATACACCTTC.

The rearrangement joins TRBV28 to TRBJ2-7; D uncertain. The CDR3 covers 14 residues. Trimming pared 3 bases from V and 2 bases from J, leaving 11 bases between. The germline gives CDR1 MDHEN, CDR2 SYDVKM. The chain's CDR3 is CASSFSRSPYEQYV. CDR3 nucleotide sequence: TGTGCCAGCAGTTTTAGTAGATCCCCCTACGAGCAGTACGTC.

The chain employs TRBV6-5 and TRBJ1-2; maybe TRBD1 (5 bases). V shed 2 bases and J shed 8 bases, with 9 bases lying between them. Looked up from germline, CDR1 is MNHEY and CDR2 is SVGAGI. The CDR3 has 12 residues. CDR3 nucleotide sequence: TGTGCCAGCAGTTACGGGGCGGAAGGCTACACCTTC. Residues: CASSYGAEGYTF.

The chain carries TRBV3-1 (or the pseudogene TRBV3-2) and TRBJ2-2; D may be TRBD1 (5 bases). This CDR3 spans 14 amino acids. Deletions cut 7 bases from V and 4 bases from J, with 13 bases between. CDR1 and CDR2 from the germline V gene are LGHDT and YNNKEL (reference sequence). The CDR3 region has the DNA TGTGCCAGCACCCCCAAAGGGGTCACCGGGGAGCTGTTTTTT. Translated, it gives CASTPKGVTGELFF.